Listed below are T cell receptor beta chains from one sample, sequenced in a study of blood T cell repertoires in COVID-19. Using immunoSEQ multiplex PCR, the repertoire was profiled, and TCRdb retains in-frame clones only, with some absent. The repertoire holds about 320,000 clones, with around 85% as singletons. What was sequenced was PBMCs or T cells enriched from blood (not recorded which). Every receptor here comes from a woman in her twenties or thirties who had been exposed to COVID-19. Each CDR3 is given with its conserved first and last residue. The order of the fields is clone size, J gene, D gene, V gene, CDR3 length, CDR3 protein, CDR3 DNA. A D gene is named only where the DNA matches it firmly. Not all rows give a size; the values are once, few, many and, for expanded clones, a class.

abundance: -; j_gene: TRBJ1-1; d_gene: TRBD1; v_gene: TRBV6-5; len: 14; CDR3aa: CASSSGQGALKAFF; CDR3nt: TGTGCCAGCAGCTCGGGACAGGGGGCTCTAAAAGCTTTCTTT
abundance: -; j_gene: TRBJ2-1; d_gene: TRBD2; v_gene: TRBV3-1/TRBV3-2; len: 15; CDR3aa: CASSTGLAVNNEQFF; CDR3nt: TGTGCCAGCTCGACTGGGCTAGCGGTTAACAATGAGCAGTTCTTC
abundance: -; j_gene: TRBJ1-3; d_gene: TRBD1; v_gene: TRBV15; len: 15; CDR3aa: CATSRGQGAGNTIYF; CDR3nt: TGTGCCACCAGCAGAGGACAGGGGGCTGGAAACACCATATATTTT
abundance: once; j_gene: TRBJ1-2; d_gene: -; v_gene: TRBV3-1/TRBV3-2; len: 15; CDR3aa: CASSHSASGPGGYTF; CDR3nt: TGTGCCAGCAGCCACTCCGCCTCCGGGCCGGGAGGCTACACCTTC
abundance: -; j_gene: TRBJ1-4; d_gene: -; v_gene: TRBV24-1; len: 16; CDR3aa: CATSDRSQGANEKLFF; CDR3nt: TGTGCCACCAGTGATCGTTCACAGGGAGCTAATGAAAAACTGTTTTTT
abundance: few; j_gene: TRBJ2-2; d_gene: -; v_gene: TRBV4-1; len: 18; CDR3aa: CASSQDSRQLPNTGELFF; CDR3nt: TGCGCCAGCAGCCAAGATTCGAGGCAACTCCCGAACACCGGGGAGCTGTTTTTT
abundance: -; j_gene: TRBJ2-2; d_gene: -; v_gene: TRBV7-9; len: 18; CDR3aa: CASSAKRQGKANTGELFF; CDR3nt: TGTGCCAGCAGCGCGAAACGGCAGGGCAAGGCGAACACCGGGGAGCTGTTTTTT
abundance: -; j_gene: TRBJ1-1; d_gene: TRBD1; v_gene: TRBV12-3/TRBV12-4; len: 13; CDR3aa: CASSRTGGTEAFF; CDR3nt: TGTGCCAGCAGTCGGACAGGGGGAACTGAAGCTTTCTTT
abundance: -; j_gene: TRBJ2-2; d_gene: TRBD1; v_gene: TRBV27; len: 15; CDR3aa: CASSKDRADTGELFF; CDR3nt: TGTGCCAGCAGTAAGGACAGGGCGGACACCGGGGAGCTGTTTTTT
abundance: -; j_gene: TRBJ1-4; d_gene: TRBD1; v_gene: TRBV27; len: 18; CDR3aa: CASLPGTGRLVANEKLFF; CDR3nt: TGTGCCAGCTTACCCGGGACAGGGAGGTTGGTGGCTAATGAAAAACTGTTTTTT
abundance: few; j_gene: TRBJ1-6; d_gene: TRBD1; v_gene: TRBV9; len: 15; CDR3aa: CASSVRQGGESPLHF; CDR3nt: TGTGCCAGCAGCGTAAGACAGGGCGGGGAATCACCCCTCCACTTT
abundance: -; j_gene: TRBJ2-4; d_gene: -; v_gene: TRBV5-1; len: 14; CDR3aa: CASSADLAKNIQYF; CDR3nt: TGCGCCAGCAGCGCTGACTTAGCCAAAAACATTCAGTACTTC
abundance: -; j_gene: TRBJ1-6; d_gene: -; v_gene: TRBV5-4; len: 12; CDR3aa: CASSLDNSPLHF; CDR3nt: TGTGCCAGCAGCTTGGACAACTCACCCCTCCACTTT
abundance: -; j_gene: TRBJ1-2; d_gene: -; v_gene: TRBV7-3; len: 14; CDR3aa: CASSLTAGSYGYTF; CDR3nt: TGTGCCAGCAGCTTAACGGCAGGATCCTATGGCTACACCTTC